The rows below give T cell receptor beta chains drawn from one sample of a study of blood T cell repertoires in COVID-19. Clones were sequenced by immunoSEQ multiplex PCR, and TCRdb holds only the in-frame ones, with some missing. Of hundreds of thousands of clones detected, 85% to 90% appear once; the ten largest clones hold 0.95% to 1.2%. The source material was PBMCs or T cells enriched from blood (not recorded which). These receptors originate from a man aged 25 to 40 who had recovered from COVID-19. Both conserved end residues are trimmed from each CDR3. Clone size appears in some rows only: once, few, many, or a class for an expanded clone.

size | J | V | CDR3
- | TRBJ1-2 | TRBV27 | ASSSTGSYGYT
once | TRBJ2-1 | TRBV2 | ASSYTSGRGQF
- | TRBJ1-1 | TRBV3-1/TRBV3-2 | ASSQRDRGTMNTEAF
- | TRBJ2-2 | TRBV19 | ASSIGSGSITGELF
- | TRBJ2-3 | TRBV7-8 | ASRGMAGATDTQY
- | TRBJ1-1 | TRBV28 | ASSSRTDLNTEAF
- | TRBJ1-1 | TRBV27 | ASSLSGGNTEAF
once | TRBJ2-1 | TRBV28 | ASSFPLAGDFNEQF
- | TRBJ1-1 | TRBV11-3 | ASSLGSGAGNTEAF
- | TRBJ2-3 | TRBV4-2 | ASTSLAGEVDTQY
- | TRBJ1-2 | TRBV9 | ASSLDSNYGYT
- | TRBJ2-7 | TRBV7-9 | ASSLELAGAEQY
- | TRBJ2-2 | TRBV28 | ASRGTGFTGELF
once | TRBJ2-7 | TRBV7-9 | ASSRGLAERGYEQY
- | TRBJ1-5 | TRBV19 | ASSRQGNQPQH
- | TRBJ1-2 | TRBV28 | ASSLPAQGPGYGYT
once | TRBJ2-4 | TRBV12-3/TRBV12-4 | ASSSGGQQY
- | TRBJ2-2 | TRBV19 | ASNYRTGELF
- | TRBJ1-5 | TRBV11-2 | ASTKGVNQPQH
- | TRBJ1-2 | TRBV5-4 | ASSPGYISYGYT
once | TRBJ2-7 | TRBV19 | ATKRGEGTASYEQY
- | TRBJ2-1 | TRBV7-6 | ASSLAGGAYNEQF
- | TRBJ2-3 | TRBV3-1/TRBV3-2 | ASSQDGWAYTQY
many | TRBJ2-1 | TRBV19 | ASSPKRERLHEQF
- | TRBJ1-1 | TRBV9 | ASSVVEDTEAF
- | TRBJ1-6 | TRBV9 | ASSEQGNSPLH
- | TRBJ2-5 | TRBV24-1 | ATSDPGLADKETQY
- | TRBJ2-5 | TRBV18 | ASSPRLAEETQY
- | TRBJ1-1 | TRBV5-6 | ASSLGGLNTEAF
- | TRBJ2-2 | TRBV27 | ASSPRVAGGKLTGELF
- | TRBJ2-2 | TRBV5-1 | ASSPETGGLAGELF
- | TRBJ2-3 | TRBV27 | ASSKTGQGADTQY
- | TRBJ2-3 | TRBV12-3/TRBV12-4 | ASSRDYTDTQY
- | TRBJ1-3 | TRBV30 | AWSVPDRADTIY
- | TRBJ2-5 | TRBV5-1 | ASSSGGRETQY
- | TRBJ1-2 | TRBV6-5 | ASSLGGDYGYT
- | TRBJ2-7 | TRBV30 | AWSKSGSSYEQY
- | TRBJ2-2 | TRBV28 | AVGTANTGELF
- | TRBJ1-3 | TRBV14 | ASSQEEGSWFERKTIY
- | TRBJ2-7 | TRBV28 | ASNGERLSPY
- | TRBJ1-6 | TRBV28 | ASSYRTGYNSPLH
once | TRBJ1-1 | TRBV6-5 | ASSYGGDTEAF
- | TRBJ2-5 | TRBV2 | ASSSTSGKAETQY
- | TRBJ1-2 | TRBV10-2 | ASSGGEYGYT
- | TRBJ1-5 | TRBV28 | ASRPGGQPQH
once | TRBJ1-5 | TRBV19 | ASTADRGNQPQH
- | TRBJ2-7 | TRBV4-2 | ASSQGAQSYEQY
- | TRBJ1-4 | TRBV6-6 | ASSRTGATEKLF
- | TRBJ2-3 | TRBV5-1 | ASSLGAGEPDTQY
once | TRBJ1-4 | TRBV11-2 | ASSLNLEKLF
- | TRBJ1-3 | TRBV11-2 | ASSLVLGSSGNTIY
- | TRBJ2-1 | TRBV5-1 | ASSAYNEQF
- | TRBJ2-1 | TRBV28 | ASSLAGGPRNEQF
many | TRBJ1-4 | TRBV6-1 | ASSEYPGTNEKLF
- | TRBJ2-1 | TRBV30 | AWSVGIAGSYNEQF